Described below is a single TCR beta chain sequence and its context. Through a sample-barcoded 5' primer and a J-beta primer mix, a second PCR was run for roughly 7 to 11 cycles. TCRdb re-analysed the 5' RACE reads in MiXCR, keeping a single row per CDR3 protein. Among over 500,000 distinct CDR3 sequences, about 25% were seen once, and the ten largest hold about 3.3%. This specimen belongs to a study of blood T cells in healthy people across ages. In germline, CDR1 is SQVTM, CDR2 ANQGSEA. CDR3 length: 15 residues. J gave up 4 bases and V 4 bases, and 12 bases lay outside the gene matches. These data are also associated with another study on T cells of mothers and their children. In that study: The overlap seen between related mothers and children slightly exceeded that of unrelated pairs, though not significantly.

Sequenced: blood. This sequence joins TRBV29-1 and TRBJ1-2, with 7 bases lining up with TRBD1. This receptor was taken from a boy younger than 10 in good health. The CDR3 region has the DNA TGCAGCGTTGGCCGGTCCATGACAGGGAGCTATGGCTACACCTTC. This encodes CSVGRSMTGSYGYTF.